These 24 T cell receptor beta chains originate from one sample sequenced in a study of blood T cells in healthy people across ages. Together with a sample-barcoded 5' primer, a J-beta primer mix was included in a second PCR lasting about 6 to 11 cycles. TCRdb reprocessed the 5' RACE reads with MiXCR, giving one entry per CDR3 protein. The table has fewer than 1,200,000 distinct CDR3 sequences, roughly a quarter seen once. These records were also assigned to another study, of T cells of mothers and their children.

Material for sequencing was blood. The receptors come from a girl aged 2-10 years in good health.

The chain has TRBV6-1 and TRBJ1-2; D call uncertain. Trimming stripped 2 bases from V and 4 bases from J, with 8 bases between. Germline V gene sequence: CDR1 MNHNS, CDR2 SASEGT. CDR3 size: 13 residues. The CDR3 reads CASSERPTYGYTF. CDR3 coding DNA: TGTGCCAGCAGTGAAAGGCCCACCTATGGCTACACCTTC.

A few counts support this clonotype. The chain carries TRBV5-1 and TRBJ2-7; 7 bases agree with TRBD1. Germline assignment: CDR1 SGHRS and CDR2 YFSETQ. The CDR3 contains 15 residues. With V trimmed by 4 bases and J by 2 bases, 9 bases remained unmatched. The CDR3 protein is CASSVDGTVPYEQYF. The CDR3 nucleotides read TGCGCCAGCAGCGTGGATGGGACAGTCCCCTACGAGCAGTACTTC.

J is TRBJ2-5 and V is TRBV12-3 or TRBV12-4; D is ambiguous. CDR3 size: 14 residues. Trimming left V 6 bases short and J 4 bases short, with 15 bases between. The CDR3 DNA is TGTGCCAGCAGCCTTAACCTCAAGGGAGAGACCCAGTACTTC. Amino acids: CASSLNLKGETQYF.

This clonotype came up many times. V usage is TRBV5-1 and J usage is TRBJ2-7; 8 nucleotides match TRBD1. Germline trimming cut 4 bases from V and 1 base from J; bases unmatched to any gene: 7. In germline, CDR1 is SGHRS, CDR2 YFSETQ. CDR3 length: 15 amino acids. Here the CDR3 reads CASSLTGAESYEQYF. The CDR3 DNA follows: TGCGCCAGCAGCCTGACAGGGGCGGAGTCCTACGAGCAGTACTTC.

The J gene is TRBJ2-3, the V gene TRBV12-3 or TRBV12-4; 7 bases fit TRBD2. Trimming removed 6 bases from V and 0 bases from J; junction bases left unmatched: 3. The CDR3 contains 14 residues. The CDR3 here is CASRLGGSTDTQYF. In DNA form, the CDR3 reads TGTGCCAGCAGGTTGGGGGGGAGCACAGATACGCAGTATTTT.

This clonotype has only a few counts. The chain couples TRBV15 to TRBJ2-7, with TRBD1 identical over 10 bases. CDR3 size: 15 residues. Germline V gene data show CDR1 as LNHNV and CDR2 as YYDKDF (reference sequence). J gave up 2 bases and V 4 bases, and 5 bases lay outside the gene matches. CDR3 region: CATSNRDRGTYEQYF. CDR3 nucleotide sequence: TGTGCCACCAGCAACCGGGACAGGGGAACCTACGAGCAGTACTTC.

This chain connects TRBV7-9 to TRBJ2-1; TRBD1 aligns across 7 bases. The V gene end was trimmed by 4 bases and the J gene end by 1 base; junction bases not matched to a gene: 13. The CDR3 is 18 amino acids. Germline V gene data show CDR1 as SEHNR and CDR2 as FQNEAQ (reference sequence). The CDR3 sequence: CASSSNNGQARSYNEQFF. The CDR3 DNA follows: TGTGCCAGCAGCTCGAATAACGGACAGGCAAGATCCTACAATGAGCAGTTCTTC.

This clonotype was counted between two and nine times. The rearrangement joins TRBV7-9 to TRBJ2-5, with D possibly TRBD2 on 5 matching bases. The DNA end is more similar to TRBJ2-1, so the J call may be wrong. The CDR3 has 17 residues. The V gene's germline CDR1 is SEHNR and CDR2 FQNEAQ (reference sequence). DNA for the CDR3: TGTGCCAGCAGCGGGAAAGAGGTCCCTACTAGTTTAGATGAGCAGTTCTTC. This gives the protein CASSGKEVPTSLDEQFF.

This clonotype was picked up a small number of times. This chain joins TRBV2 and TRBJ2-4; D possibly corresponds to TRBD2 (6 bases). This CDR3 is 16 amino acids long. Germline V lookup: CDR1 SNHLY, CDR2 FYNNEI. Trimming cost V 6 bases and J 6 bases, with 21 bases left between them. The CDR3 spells CASSDHLAAAANIQYF. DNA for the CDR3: TGTGCCAGCAGCGACCACTTAGCGGCAGCGGCAAACATTCAGTACTTC.

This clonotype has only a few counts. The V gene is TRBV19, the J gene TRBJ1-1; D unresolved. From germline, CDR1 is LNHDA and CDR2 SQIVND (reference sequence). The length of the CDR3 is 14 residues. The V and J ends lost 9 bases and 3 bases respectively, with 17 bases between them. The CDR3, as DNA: TGTGCCAGCGAGGCGTCGGCCGGAGACACTGAAGCTTTCTTT. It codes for CASEASAGDTEAFF.

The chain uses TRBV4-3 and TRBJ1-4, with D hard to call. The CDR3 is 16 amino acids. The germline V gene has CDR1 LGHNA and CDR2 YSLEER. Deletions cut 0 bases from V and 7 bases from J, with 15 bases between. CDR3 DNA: TGCGCCAGCAGCCAAGAGTTCCCCCCCGCTGGTGAAAAACTGTTTTTT. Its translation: CASSQEFPPAGEKLFF.

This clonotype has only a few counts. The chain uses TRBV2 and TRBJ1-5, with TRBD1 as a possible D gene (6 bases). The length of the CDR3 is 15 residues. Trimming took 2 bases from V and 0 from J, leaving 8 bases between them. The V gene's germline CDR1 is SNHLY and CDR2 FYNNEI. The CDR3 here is CASSELGGSNQPQHF. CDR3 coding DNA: TGTGCCAGCAGTGAATTAGGGGGTAGCAATCAGCCCCAGCATTTT.

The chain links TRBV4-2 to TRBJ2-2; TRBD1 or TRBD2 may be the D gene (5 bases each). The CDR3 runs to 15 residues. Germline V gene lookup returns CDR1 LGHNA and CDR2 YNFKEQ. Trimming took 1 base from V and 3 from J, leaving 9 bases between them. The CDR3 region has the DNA TGTGCCAGCAGCCAAGTCCGAGGGGACACCGGGGAGCTGTTTTTT. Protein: CASSQVRGDTGELFF.

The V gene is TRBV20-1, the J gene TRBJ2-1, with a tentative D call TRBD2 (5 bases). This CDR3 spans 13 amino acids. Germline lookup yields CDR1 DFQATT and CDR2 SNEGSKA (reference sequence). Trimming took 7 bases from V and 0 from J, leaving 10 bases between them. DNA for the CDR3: TGCAGTGGGCTAGAGGGCTCCTACAATGAGCAGTTCTTC. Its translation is CSGLEGSYNEQFF.

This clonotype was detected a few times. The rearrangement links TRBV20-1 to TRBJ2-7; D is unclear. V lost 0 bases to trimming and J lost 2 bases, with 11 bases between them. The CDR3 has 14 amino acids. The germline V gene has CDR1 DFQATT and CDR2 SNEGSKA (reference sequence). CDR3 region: CSARDLRETYEQYF. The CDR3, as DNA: TGCAGTGCTAGAGATCTTCGAGAAACCTACGAGCAGTACTTC.

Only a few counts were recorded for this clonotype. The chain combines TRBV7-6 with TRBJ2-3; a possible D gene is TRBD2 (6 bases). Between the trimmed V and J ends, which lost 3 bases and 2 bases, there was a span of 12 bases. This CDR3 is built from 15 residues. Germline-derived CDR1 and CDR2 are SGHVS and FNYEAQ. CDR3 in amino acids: CASSFGDSSTDTQYF. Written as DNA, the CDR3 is TGTGCCAGCAGCTTCGGGGACTCTTCCACAGATACGCAGTATTTT.

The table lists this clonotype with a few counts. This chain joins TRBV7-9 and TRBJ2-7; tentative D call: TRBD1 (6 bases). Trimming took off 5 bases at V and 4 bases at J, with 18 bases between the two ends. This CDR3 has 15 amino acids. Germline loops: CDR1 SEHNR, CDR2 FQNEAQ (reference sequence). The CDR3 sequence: CASSTTRGNLYEQYF. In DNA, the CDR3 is TGTGCCAGCAGCACCACGAGGGGGAATTTGTACGAGCAGTACTTC.

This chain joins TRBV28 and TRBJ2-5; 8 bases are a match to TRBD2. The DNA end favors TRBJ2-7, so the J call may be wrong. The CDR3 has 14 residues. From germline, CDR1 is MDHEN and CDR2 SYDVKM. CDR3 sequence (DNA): TGTGCCAGCAGTTTCCCGGGGGGGGGCTACGAGCAGTACTTC. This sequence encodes CASSFPGGGYEQYF.

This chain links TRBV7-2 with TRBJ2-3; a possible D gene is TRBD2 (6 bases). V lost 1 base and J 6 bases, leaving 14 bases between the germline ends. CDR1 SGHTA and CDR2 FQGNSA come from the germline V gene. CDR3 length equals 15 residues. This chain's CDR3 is CASSLVAEGRDTQYF. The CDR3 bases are TGTGCCAGCAGCTTAGTCGCGGAGGGGAGGGATACGCAGTATTTT. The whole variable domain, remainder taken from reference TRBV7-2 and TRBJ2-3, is GAGVSQSPSNKVTEKGKDVELRCDPISGHTALYWYRQSLGQGLEFLIYFQGNSAPDKSGLPSDRFSAERTGGSVSTLTIQRTQQEDSAVYLCASSLVAEGRDTQYFGPGTRLTVL.

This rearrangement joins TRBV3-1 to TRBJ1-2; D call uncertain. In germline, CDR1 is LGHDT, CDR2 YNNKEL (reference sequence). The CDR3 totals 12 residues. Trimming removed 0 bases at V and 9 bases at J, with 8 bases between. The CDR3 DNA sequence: TGTGCCAGCAGCCAAGACGTGAGAAGCTACACCTTC. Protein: CASSQDVRSYTF.

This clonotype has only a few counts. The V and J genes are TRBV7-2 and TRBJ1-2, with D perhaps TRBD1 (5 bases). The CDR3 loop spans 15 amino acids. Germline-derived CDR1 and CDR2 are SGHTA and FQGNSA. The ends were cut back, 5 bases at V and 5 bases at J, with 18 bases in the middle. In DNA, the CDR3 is TGTGCCAGCAGCCTCCCGGGACGCGGGGGGTATGGCTACACCTTC. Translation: CASSLPGRGGYGYTF.

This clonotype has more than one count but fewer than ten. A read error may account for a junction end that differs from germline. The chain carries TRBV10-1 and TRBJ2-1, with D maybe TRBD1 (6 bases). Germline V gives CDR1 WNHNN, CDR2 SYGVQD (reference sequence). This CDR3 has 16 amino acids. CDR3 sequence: CASSPSDQGNYIEQFF. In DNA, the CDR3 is TGCGCCAGCAGCCCCTCGGATCAGGGGAATTACATTGAGCAGTTCTTC.

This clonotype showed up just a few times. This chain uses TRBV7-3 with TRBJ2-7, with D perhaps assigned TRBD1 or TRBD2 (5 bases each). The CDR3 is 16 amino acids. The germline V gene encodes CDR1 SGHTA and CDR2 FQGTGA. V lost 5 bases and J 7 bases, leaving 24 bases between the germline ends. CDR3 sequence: CASSIMVGGATGEQYF. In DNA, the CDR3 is TGTGCCAGCAGCATAATGGTTGGGGGTGCTACGGGGGAGCAGTACTTC. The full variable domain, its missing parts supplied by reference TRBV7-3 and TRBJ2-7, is GAGVSQTPSNKVTEKGKYVELRCDPISGHTALYWYRQSLGQGPEFLIYFQGTGAADDSGLPNDRFFAVRPEGSVSTLKIQRTERGDSAVYLCASSIMVGGATGEQYFGPGTRLTVT.

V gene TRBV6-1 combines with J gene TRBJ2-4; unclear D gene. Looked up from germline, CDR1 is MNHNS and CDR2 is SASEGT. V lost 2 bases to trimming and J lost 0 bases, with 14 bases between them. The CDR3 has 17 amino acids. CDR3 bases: TGTGCCAGCAGTGAACCTCGGAAAGGGCTAGCCAAAAACATTCAGTACTTC. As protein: CASSEPRKGLAKNIQYF.